This TCR beta chain is drawn from a study of blood T cell repertoires in COVID-19. Study in general: Samples taken during acute and convalescent COVID-19 were collected in the United States, Italy and Spain. The cDNA or gDNA used as material had been derived from T cells, B-cell-depleted T cells, or PBMCs.

The germline V gene has CDR1 MNHEY and CDR2 SVGEGT. The CDR3 consists of 13 residues. V shed 6 bases and J 3 bases; nucleotides not matched to a gene: 3. Original methodology: Counts of nucleated cells, estimated from reference gene primer amplification, were obtained. The repertoire was sequenced with immunoSEQ multiplex PCR; TCRdb's copy has only in-frame clones and lacks some. Clone size and V and J calls were adopted from that table, with D and trimming inferred from the DNA. The sample holds around 100,000 clones; nearly 90% are singletons and the top ten take around 3.1%. The origin of this receptor is a man aged 50-60 years in a cohort sampled during active COVID-19. V usage is TRBV6-2 or TRBV6-3 and J usage is TRBJ1-2; 8 positions match TRBD1. The sequenced sample consisted of peripheral blood. The CDR3 loop reads CASSRGQDYGYTF. The CDR3 nucleotides are TGTGCCAGCAGCCGGGGACAGGACTATGGCTACACCTTC.